A single sample gave rise to the 23 T cell receptor beta chains below, sequenced in a study of shared clonotypes between healthy human individuals. The repertoire was sequenced with immunoSEQ multiplex PCR; TCRdb's copy has only in-frame clones and lacks some. The sample comprises approximately 2.5 million clones, just over 90% of which are singletons, and over 0.12% rests with the top ten. The sequenced sample consisted of naive CD4+ T cells sorted from blood. The subset: CD45RA+ positively selected. The receptors were gathered from a man aged 18 to 29 in good health.

About this clone itself: At the DNA level, this CDR3 is encoded by other sequences in the same sample as well. The rearrangement uses TRBV9 and TRBJ2-3, with 7 bases matching TRBD2. With 0 bases clipped from V and 1 base from J, the junction kept 2 bases outside the gene matches. The CDR3 is made up of 15 amino acids. CDR1 SGDLS and CDR2 YYNGEE come from the germline V gene. The CDR3 sequence is CASSVGGGGTDTQYF. The DNA of the CDR3 is TGTGCCAGCAGCGTAGGCGGGGGTGGCACAGATACGCAGTATTTT. Filled out from reference TRBV9 and TRBJ2-3, the complete variable domain reads DSGVTQTPKHLITATGQRVTLRCSPRSGDLSVYWYQQSLDQGLQFLIQYYNGEERAKGNILERFSAQQFPDLHSELNLSSLELGDSALYFCASSVGGGGTDTQYFGPGTRLTVL.

This rearrangement joins TRBV19 to TRBJ1-2; TRBD1 matches 7 bases. The CDR3 spans 14 residues. Germline values: CDR1 LNHDA, CDR2 SQIVND (reference sequence). Trimming cost V 5 bases and J 6 bases; bases outside gene matches: 9. Here the CDR3 DNA reads TGTGCCAGTAGTTTATTGACAGGGTCGGATGGCTACACCTTC. Encoded protein: CASSLLTGSDGYTF.

The chain links TRBV27 to TRBJ1-6; D remains unclear. The V gene lost 2 bases and the J gene lost 8 bases, with 7 bases spanning the gap. Germline CDR1 and CDR2: MNHEY and SMNVEV (reference sequence). The CDR3 runs to 13 residues. The CDR3 sequence is CASSLRRDSPLHF. For the CDR3, the DNA is TGTGCCAGCAGTTTAAGGAGGGATTCACCCCTCCACTTT.

The gene calls are TRBV28 and TRBJ1-2; TRBD1 is a possible D gene (6 bases). In germline, CDR1 is MDHEN, CDR2 SYDVKM. The CDR3 totals 16 residues. Trimming shortened V by 6 bases and J by 0 bases, and 17 bases separated the two germline ends. The CDR3 protein is CASRPRDRLANYGYTF. CDR3 DNA sequence: TGTGCCAGCAGGCCCCGAGACAGGCTTGCTAACTATGGCTACACCTTC.

The chain employs TRBV19 and TRBJ1-1; no firm D call. The CDR3 loop spans 15 amino acids. Between the trimmed V and J ends, which lost 0 bases and 6 bases, there was a span of 14 bases. CDR1 is LNHDA and CDR2 is SQIVND in the germline V gene (reference sequence). This chain's CDR3 is CASSIDPGLVAEAFF. CDR3 bases: TGTGCCAGTAGTATAGACCCGGGTTTGGTGGCTGAAGCTTTCTTT.

This chain uses TRBV15 with TRBJ2-1, with 9 bases that match TRBD2. Germline assignment: CDR1 LNHNV and CDR2 YYDKDF (reference sequence). The V and J ends lost 4 bases and 5 bases, in that order; junction bases with no gene match: 12. This CDR3 has 17 residues. The CDR3 is CATSTDFTGTSHNEQFF. CDR3 nucleotides: TGTGCCACCAGCACAGACTTTACCGGGACTAGCCACAATGAGCAGTTCTTC.

V usage is TRBV12-2 and J usage is TRBJ1-3; TRBD1 was called by the table and not checked on the DNA. TRBV12-2 is shown as a pseudogene. This CDR3 has 14 amino acids. The CDR3: CASRLQGPGNTIYF. The CDR3 DNA follows: TGTGCAAGTCGCTTGCAGGGCCCTGGAAACACCATATATTTT.

The gene calls are TRBV6-6 and TRBJ1-3; 9 positions match TRBD1. V was pared by 5 bases and J by 7 bases, with 12 bases of the junction left unmatched. Germline assignment: CDR1 MNHNY and CDR2 SVGAGI (reference sequence). This CDR3 has 16 amino acids. CDR3 amino acids: CASSPRDRARENTIYF. Here the CDR3 DNA reads TGTGCCAGCAGTCCACGGGACAGGGCCCGAGAGAACACCATATATTTT.

The chain uses TRBV10-3 and TRBJ2-7; a weak D match, TRBD2 (5 bases). Germline V lookup: CDR1 ENHRY, CDR2 SYGVKD. Deletions cut 3 bases from V and 2 bases from J, with 11 bases between. This CDR3 region has 14 residues. CDR3: CAISDGVRTYEQYF. DNA of the CDR3: TGTGCCATCAGTGACGGGGTGAGGACCTACGAGCAGTACTTC.

The V gene is TRBV2, the J gene TRBJ2-3; 11 positions agree with TRBD2. Germline V lookup: CDR1 SNHLY, CDR2 FYNNEI. The J segment lost 0 bases and the V segment lost 8 bases, leaving 7 bases of the junction unmatched. The CDR3 loop spans 16 amino acids. The CDR3 reads CASPAGTSGSTDTQYF. DNA for the CDR3: TGTGCCAGCCCAGCCGGGACTAGCGGCAGCACAGATACGCAGTATTTT.

This chain links TRBV5-1 with TRBJ2-1; weak D call: TRBD2 (7 bases). CDR3 length equals 15 residues. Germline CDR1 reads SGHRS; CDR2 reads YFSETQ. Trimming cost V 4 bases and J 4 bases, with 15 bases left between them. CDR3 coding DNA: TGCGCCAGCAGCCCAGGCGGGGGCTTATACAATGAGCAGTTCTTC. Translation gives CASSPGGGLYNEQFF.

V and J are TRBV5-1 and TRBJ2-2, with D perhaps TRBD2 (5 bases). The V end lost 4 bases, the J end lost 6 bases, and 16 bases lay between the germline ends. The CDR3 consists of 15 residues. The V gene's germline CDR1 is SGHRS and CDR2 YFSETQ. CDR3 sequence (DNA): TGCGCCAGCAGCACCGACAAACTAGGCGCCGGGGAGCTGTTTTTT. It encodes CASSTDKLGAGELFF.

The rearrangement joins TRBV6-5 to TRBJ1-2; D is ambiguous. V lost 2 bases to trimming and J lost 8 bases, with 12 bases between them. The length of the CDR3 is 13 residues. Per germline, CDR1 MNHEY and CDR2 SVGAGI. The CDR3 sequence is CASSYTPTIGYTF. The CDR3 DNA reads TGTGCCAGCAGTTACACCCCAACTATAGGCTACACCTTC.

The chain uses TRBV6-1 and TRBJ1-5, with TRBD1 as a possible D gene (6 bases). CDR1 MNHNS and CDR2 SASEGT come from the germline V gene. Trimming pared 6 bases from V and 7 bases from J, leaving 13 bases between. This CDR3 spans 13 amino acids. CDR3 DNA: TGTGCCAGCAGCGGGACATGGGGGCAGCCCCAGCATTTT. Its translation is CASSGTWGQPQHF.

The CDR3: CAWNTGTNFNQPQHF. CDR3 DNA: TGTGCCTGGAATACCGGGACAAACTTCAATCAGCCCCAGCATTTT. The rearrangement links TRBV30 to TRBJ1-5, with D possibly matching TRBD1 (6 bases). V dropped 4 bases and J dropped 3 bases, with 16 bases sitting between them. The CDR3 sequence is 15 residues long. Germline-derived CDR1 and CDR2 are GTSNPN and SVGIG (reference sequence).

A word on this clone: Other DNA variants within this sample encode the same CDR3. The V call is TRBV10-3, the J call TRBJ2-1, with D maybe TRBD2 (5 bases). The V gene's germline CDR1 is ENHRY and CDR2 SYGVKD. V was trimmed by 10 bases and J by 4 bases, leaving 14 bases between them. CDR3 size: 13 residues. CDR3 loop: CATRPDSYNEQFF. The CDR3 DNA sequence: TGTGCCACGAGACCGGACTCTTACAATGAGCAGTTCTTC.

This CDR3 is CASSFWGGTDTQYF. DNA for the CDR3: TGTGCCAGCAGTTTTTGGGGTGGCACAGATACGCAGTATTTT. The V gene is TRBV27, the J gene TRBJ2-3; D remains unclear. V was cut by 3 bases and J by 1 base, with 8 bases left in between. The CDR3 loop spans 14 amino acids. Germline V lookup: CDR1 MNHEY, CDR2 SMNVEV (reference sequence).

This clone was detected a few times. The chain recombines TRBV11-2 with TRBJ1-3; D uncertain. V lost 1 base to trimming and J lost 0 bases, with 10 bases between them. This CDR3 is 16 amino acids long. CDR1 is SGHAT and CDR2 is FQNNGV in the germline V gene. The CDR3 bases are TGTGCCAGCAGCTTAGGTGTCGGTAGCTCTGGAAACACCATATATTTT. Translation gives CASSLGVGSSGNTIYF.

The chain employs TRBV30 and TRBJ2-2; the D gene is possibly TRBD1 (5 bases). Germline CDR1 is GTSNPN and CDR2 is SVGIG (reference sequence). V lost 0 bases and J 9 bases, leaving 17 bases between the germline ends. The CDR3 contains 15 residues. CDR3 in DNA: TGTGCCTGGAGTGTCCCATCAGGGAAGGCCCGGGAGCTGTTTTTT. Translated: CAWSVPSGKARELFF.

This sequence joins TRBV28 and TRBJ2-5; possibly TRBD2 for D (5 bases). Germline assignment: CDR1 MDHEN and CDR2 SYDVKM. V lost 5 bases and J lost 2, with 15 bases in between. This CDR3 region has 15 residues. In nucleotides, the CDR3 is TGTGCCAGCAGTCCCCCCGGGGTGAGGCAAGAGACCCAGTACTTC. The encoded protein is CASSPPGVRQETQYF.

The V call is TRBV25-1, the J call TRBJ2-2; D might be TRBD1 (5 bases). Germline values: CDR1 MGHDK, CDR2 SYGVNS. V was pared by 2 bases and J by 4 bases, with 14 bases between. This CDR3 is built from 16 residues. CDR3 bases: TGTGCCAGCAGTGAAACAGGAAGGCCCCCCACCGGGGAGCTGTTTTTT. Translated: CASSETGRPPTGELFF.

This clone was recorded only once. The V and J genes are TRBV10-3 and TRBJ2-4; weak D call: TRBD2 (6 bases). Germline V CDR1 and CDR2: ENHRY, SYGVKD. This CDR3 has 14 amino acids. The germline V and J ends were trimmed by 4 bases and 3 bases, with 10 bases remaining between them. The CDR3: CAISGGDGKNIQYF. The CDR3 DNA sequence: TGTGCCATCAGTGGGGGGGACGGCAAAAACATTCAGTACTTC.

The chain couples TRBV6-5 to TRBJ1-1; 9 nucleotides line up with TRBD1. V trimming: 5 bases; J trimming: 4 bases; junction bases outside the gene matches: 8. This CDR3 comprises 15 residues. Germline lookup yields CDR1 MNHEY and CDR2 SVGAGI. CDR3 residues: CASSPGDRVGTEAFF. The CDR3 DNA is TGTGCCAGCAGTCCAGGGGACAGGGTGGGCACTGAAGCTTTCTTT.